These 18 T cell receptor beta chains were sequenced from one sample in a study of blood T cell repertoires in COVID-19. Assay used: immunoSEQ multiplex PCR; TCRdb lists only in-frame clones, some missing. Of roughly 80,000 clones listed, roughly nine tenths were seen once; the top ten hold 7% to 10%. Sequencing used peripheral blood. The receptors come from a human donor in a cohort sampled during active COVID-19.

This chain joins TRBV2 and TRBJ2-1, with TRBD1 matching 8 bases. Germline lookup yields CDR1 SNHLY and CDR2 FYNNEI. The CDR3 contains 15 residues. V gave up 6 bases and J gave up 0 bases; unmatched junction bases: 4. This CDR3 reads CASRPGTGSYNEQFF. As DNA, the CDR3 is TGTGCCAGCAGACCCGGGACAGGCTCCTACAATGAGCAGTTCTTC.

This clone was counted a few times. The V and J genes are TRBV30 and TRBJ1-2; D possibly corresponds to TRBD1 (5 bases). Germline lookup yields CDR1 GTSNPN and CDR2 SVGIG (reference sequence). The CDR3 totals 11 residues. V was trimmed by 0 bases and J by 7 bases, leaving 6 bases between them. The CDR3 loop reads CAWSVGGGYTF. The CDR3 region has the DNA TGTGCCTGGAGTGTCGGGGGTGGCTACACCTTC.

The V and J genes are TRBV12-3 or TRBV12-4 and TRBJ2-7; no reliable D call. Trimming pared 5 bases from V and 0 bases from J, leaving 2 bases between. This CDR3 has 11 residues. CDR3 sequence reads: CASSHSYEQYF. Here the CDR3 DNA reads TGTGCCAGCAGTCACTCCTACGAGCAGTACTTC.

The gene calls are TRBV7-2 and TRBJ2-5, with D perhaps matching TRBD2 (6 bases). The CDR3 sequence is 15 residues long. Trimming took off 1 base at V and 5 bases at J, with 14 bases between the two ends. Per the germline V gene, CDR1 is SGHTA and CDR2 is FQGNSA. CDR3 residues: CASSLGGRGGETQYF. The CDR3 DNA sequence: TGTGCCAGCAGCTTAGGAGGGCGGGGTGGCGAGACCCAGTACTTC.

The chain couples TRBV7-8 to TRBJ2-3, with TRBD2 identical over 8 bases. V lost 0 bases, J lost 4 bases, and 18 bases stayed unmatched. This CDR3 has 20 residues. Germline lookup yields CDR1 SGHVS and CDR2 FQNEAQ. CDR3 amino acids: CASSLAAAGRGGPFADTQYF. CDR3 DNA: TGTGCCAGCAGCTTAGCCGCAGCCGGGAGGGGGGGCCCATTTGCAGATACGCAGTATTTT. The full variable domain, with the rest looked up from reference TRBV7-8 and TRBJ2-3, is GAGVSQSPRYKVAKRGQDVALRCDPISGHVSLFWYQQALGQGPEFLTYFQNEAQLDKSGLPSDRFFAERPEGSVSTLKIQRTQQEDSAVYLCASSLAAAGRGGPFADTQYFGPGTRLTVL.

The chain combines TRBV11-2 with TRBJ1-1; TRBD1 aligns across 7 bases. V lost 5 bases and J lost 6; bases outside the gene matches: 6. The CDR3 is made up of 13 amino acids. Germline loops: CDR1 SGHAT, CDR2 FQNNGV. For the CDR3, the DNA is TGTGCCAGCAGCCAAGACAGGGACGCTGAAGCTTTCTTT. This sequence encodes CASSQDRDAEAFF.

The chain is built from TRBV6-2 or TRBV6-3 and TRBJ1-3; 9 bases map to TRBD1. Looked up from germline, CDR1 is MNHEY and CDR2 is SVGEGT. V gave up 5 bases and J gave up 3 bases; unmatched junction bases: 5. This CDR3 is built from 15 residues. CDR3 nucleotide sequence: TGTGCCAGCAGTCACAGGGGGCGCGATGGAAACACCATATATTTT. This encodes CASSHRGRDGNTIYF.

This chain links TRBV5-1 with TRBJ1-2; D perhaps matches TRBD1 (5 bases). The CDR3 consists of 13 residues. Germline loops: CDR1 SGHRS, CDR2 YFSETQ. Trimming removed 7 bases from V and 1 base from J, with 11 bases in between. The DNA for the CDR3 is TGCGCCAGCGGGACTACTATTAACTATGGCTACACCTTC. This codes for CASGTTINYGYTF.

The chain links TRBV27 to TRBJ2-5, with 10 bases aligning to TRBD2. This CDR3 region has 15 residues. V dropped 2 bases and J dropped 5; count of bases not matched to a gene: 5. The germline V gene encodes CDR1 MNHEY and CDR2 SMNVEV (reference sequence). CDR3 bases: TGTGCCAGCAGTTTACAGCGGGGGGGCCGTGAGACCCAGTACTTC. Its translation: CASSLQRGGRETQYF.

Here the CDR3 reads CASSPNGVATSGELFF. CDR3 DNA sequence: TGTGCCAGCTCACCTAACGGGGTCGCAACCTCCGGGGAGCTGTTTTTT. This rearrangement joins TRBV18 to TRBJ2-2; a weak D match, TRBD2 (5 bases). There are 16 residues in the CDR3. Germline V gives CDR1 KGHSH, CDR2 LQKENI. Trimming removed 3 bases at V and 6 bases at J, with 17 bases between.

V usage is TRBV9 and J usage is TRBJ1-2, with D unclear. With 0 bases removed from V and 4 bases from J, the gap between germline ends came to 13 bases. This CDR3 has 15 amino acids. The germline gives CDR1 SGDLS, CDR2 YYNGEE. In DNA form, the CDR3 reads TGTGCCAGCAGCGTAGAGCCAGGTCTTCCCTATGGCTACACCTTC. Encoded protein: CASSVEPGLPYGYTF.

This sequence joins TRBV6-5 and TRBJ2-7; 11 positions agree with TRBD1. The CDR3 runs to 14 residues. Looked up from germline, CDR1 is MNHEY and CDR2 is SVGAGI. V lost 8 bases to trimming and J lost 2 bases; unmatched junction nucleotides: 5. CDR3 residues: CASPPGQGAYEQYF. The CDR3 nucleotides are TGTGCCAGCCCCCCGGGACAGGGGGCCTACGAGCAGTACTTC.

V gene TRBV27 combines with J gene TRBJ2-1, with D uncertain. The CDR3 spans 13 residues. V lost 2 bases and J lost 5, with 7 bases in between. CDR1 and CDR2 from the germline V gene are MNHEY and SMNVEV (reference sequence). In nucleotides, the CDR3 is TGTGCCAGCAGTTTAACGAGCGACAATGAGCAGTTCTTC. This gives the protein CASSLTSDNEQFF.

The chain is built from TRBV19 and TRBJ2-2, with D tentatively TRBD1 (8 bases). This CDR3 comprises 17 residues. Germline V lookup: CDR1 LNHDA, CDR2 SQIVND (reference sequence). Trimming left V 4 bases short and J 6 bases short, with 21 bases between. The CDR3 spells CASSTPTGGRVAGELFF. The DNA for the CDR3 is TGTGCCAGTAGTACACCCACAGGGGGGAGGGTCGCCGGGGAGCTGTTTTTT.

The chain employs TRBV30 and TRBJ2-7; D is unresolved. Germline lookup yields CDR1 GTSNPN and CDR2 SVGIG (reference sequence). This CDR3 spans 12 amino acids. The germline V and J ends were trimmed by 3 bases and 6 bases, with 12 bases remaining between them. CDR3 nucleotide sequence: TGTGCCTGGAGAACCTCCCGGAGCGAGCAGTACTTC. It yields the protein CAWRTSRSEQYF.

This clone came up a few times. The chain employs TRBV28 and TRBJ1-5; perhaps TRBD1 as D (6 bases). This CDR3 is 13 amino acids long. Germline V CDR1 and CDR2: MDHEN, SYDVKM. V was shortened by 3 bases and J by 4 bases, with 7 bases between the two germline ends. The CDR3 protein is CASSFQGNQPQHF. The CDR3 nucleotides read TGTGCCAGCAGTTTCCAGGGGAATCAGCCCCAGCATTTT.

This clone was recorded once. V gene TRBV19 combines with J gene TRBJ1-2, with a possible D match to TRBD1 (5 bases). Trimming stripped 8 bases from V and 2 bases from J, with 15 bases between. The CDR3 totals 14 residues. Germline CDR1 and CDR2: LNHDA and SQIVND (reference sequence). The CDR3 coding sequence is TGTGCCAGTGAAGGGGCAGAGATAAACTATGGCTACACCTTC. Protein sequence: CASEGAEINYGYTF.

About this clone: Because the CDR3's place on the DNA is in doubt, the DNA is left out and the CDR3 is given as listed by TCRdb. V is TRBV10-3 and J is TRBJ1-4; the DNA was not compared with TRBD1, the D call given in the table. Looked up from germline, CDR1 is ENHRY and CDR2 is SYGVKD. The CDR3 totals 13 residues, both ends included. The CDR3 loop is CAISEVGQGTTIF.